These 12 T cell receptor beta chains originate from one sample sequenced in a study of siplizumab effects on memory and regulatory T cells. Clones were read by immunoSEQ multiplex PCR, and TCRdb kept only the in-frame ones, dropping some. This table has some 81,000 clones, 95% appearing once. Sequenced sample: CD8+ T cells sorted from blood. These TCRs come from a human donor in good health.

The V and J genes are TRBV4-2 and TRBJ1-2; 7 bases agree with TRBD1. The CDR3 runs to 14 residues. Germline values: CDR1 LGHNA, CDR2 YNFKEQ. The V gene end was trimmed by 3 bases and the J gene end by 4 bases; junction bases not matched to a gene: 5. The CDR3 DNA follows: TGTGCCAGCAGCCAGCAACGGACAGGCTATGGCTACACCTTC. Amino acid sequence: CASSQQRTGYGYTF.

This chain connects TRBV5-1 to TRBJ2-7; 10 nucleotides match TRBD1. After removal of 0 bases from V and 5 bases from J, the junction contained 8 bases not matched to a gene. The CDR3 consists of 16 residues. Germline V CDR1 and CDR2: SGHRS, YFSETQ. The CDR3 sequence: CASSLGGGTGVHEQYF. In DNA, the CDR3 is TGCGCCAGCAGCTTGGGTGGCGGGACAGGGGTCCACGAGCAGTACTTC.

This sequence joins TRBV9 and TRBJ1-1; a weak D match, TRBD1 (6 bases). The germline gives CDR1 SGDLS, CDR2 YYNGEE. V dropped 4 bases and J dropped 5 bases, with 18 bases sitting between them. The length of the CDR3 is 15 residues. In DNA form, the CDR3 reads TGTGCCAGCAGCTCTCATTCAGGGGAGAGGACTGAAGCTTTCTTT. This sequence encodes CASSSHSGERTEAFF.

The CDR3 spells CASRSTLAGEEGQETQYF. For the CDR3, the DNA is TGTGCCAGCAGATCTACACTAGCGGGAGAGGAGGGGCAAGAGACCCAGTACTTC. The J gene is TRBJ2-5, the V gene TRBV7-9; TRBD2 matches at 11 bases. Germline trimming cut 6 bases from V and 2 bases from J; bases unmatched to any gene: 14. This CDR3 is 18 amino acids long. Germline V gene data show CDR1 as SEHNR and CDR2 as FQNEAQ (reference sequence).

The genes are TRBV11-3 and TRBJ2-7; the match to TRBD2 covers 9 bases. This CDR3 spans 14 amino acids. V shed 5 bases, J shed 5 bases, and the junction held 7 bases outside the gene matches. The germline V gene has CDR1 SGHNT and CDR2 YENEEA. CDR3 in amino acids: CASSHSGRSDEQYF. In nucleotides, the CDR3 is TGTGCCAGCAGCCACAGCGGGAGGTCTGACGAGCAGTACTTC.

This clone was counted once. This chain links TRBV5-8 with TRBJ1-3; a weak D match, TRBD1 (5 bases). Germline CDR1 reads SGHTS; CDR2 reads YDEGEE. The germline V and J ends were trimmed by 4 bases and 2 bases, with 16 bases remaining between them. This CDR3 contains 16 residues. The CDR3 DNA reads as TGTGCCAGCAGCCCGCGGGACCGACGCACTGGAAACACCATATATTTT. The encoded protein is CASSPRDRRTGNTIYF.

The chain recombines TRBV27 with TRBJ2-6; D unresolved. Germline V gene data show CDR1 as MNHEY and CDR2 as SMNVEV (reference sequence). Trimming took off 5 bases at V and 0 bases at J, with 8 bases between the two ends. The CDR3 covers 15 residues. The CDR3 reads CASSRDTSGANVLTF. The CDR3 DNA follows: TGTGCCAGCAGTAGAGACACCTCTGGGGCCAACGTCCTGACTTTC.

The chain recombines TRBV19 with TRBJ2-5, with no clear D. Germline V gives CDR1 LNHDA, CDR2 SQIVND (reference sequence). The ends were cut back, 6 bases at V and 1 base at J, with 9 bases in the middle. The CDR3 totals 13 residues. The CDR3 is CASSVWTQETQYF. In DNA, the CDR3 is TGTGCCAGTAGCGTTTGGACCCAAGAGACCCAGTACTTC.

V and J are TRBV29-1 and TRBJ2-2; tentatively, D is TRBD2 (5 bases). V was clipped by 6 bases and J by 0 bases, with 14 bases between them. CDR1 and CDR2 (germline): SQVTM, ANQGSEA. This CDR3 region has 15 residues. CDR3 residues: CSVMGEDPNTGELFF. The CDR3 region has the DNA TGCAGCGTCATGGGAGAAGATCCGAACACCGGGGAGCTGTTTTTT.

The rearrangement links TRBV7-6 to TRBJ2-7; D tentatively fits TRBD1 or TRBD2 (6 bases each). V lost 1 base to trimming and J lost 3 bases, with 16 bases between them. Germline lookup yields CDR1 SGHVS and CDR2 FNYEAQ. The CDR3 has 16 residues. The CDR3 spells CASSLGWGATGYEQYF. The DNA of the CDR3 is TGTGCCAGCAGCTTAGGTTGGGGGGCTACCGGCTACGAGCAGTACTTC.

The chain couples TRBV7-9 to TRBJ2-1, with D tentatively TRBD1 or TRBD2 (5 bases each). The CDR3 totals 14 residues. V gave up 1 base and J gave up 3 bases, with 7 bases separating them. Germline-derived CDR1 and CDR2 are SEHNR and FQNEAQ (reference sequence). CDR3 protein: CASSLGDRYNEQFF. In DNA, the CDR3 is TGTGCCAGCAGCTTAGGGGACCGCTACAATGAGCAGTTCTTC.

V and J are TRBV5-1 and TRBJ2-7; 7 nucleotides match TRBD1. J lost 3 bases, V lost 3 bases, and 3 bases had no gene match. CDR1 SGHRS and CDR2 YFSETQ come from the germline V gene. This CDR3 contains 13 residues. CDR3 nucleotide sequence: TGCGCCAGCAGCTCGGACAGGAACTACGAGCAGTACTTC. Amino acids: CASSSDRNYEQYF.